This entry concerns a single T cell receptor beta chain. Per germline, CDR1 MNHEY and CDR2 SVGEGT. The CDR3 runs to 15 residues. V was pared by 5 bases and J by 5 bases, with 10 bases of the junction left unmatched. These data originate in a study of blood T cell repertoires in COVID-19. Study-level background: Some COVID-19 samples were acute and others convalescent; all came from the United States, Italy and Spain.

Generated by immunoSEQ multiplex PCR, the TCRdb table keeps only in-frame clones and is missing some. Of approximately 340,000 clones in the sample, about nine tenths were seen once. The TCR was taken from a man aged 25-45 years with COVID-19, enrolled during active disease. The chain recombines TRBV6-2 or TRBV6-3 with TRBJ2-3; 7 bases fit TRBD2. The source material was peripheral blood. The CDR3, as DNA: TGTGCCAGCAGTCGGGGGGTGAGGGGCCGAGATACGCAGTATTTT. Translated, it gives CASSRGVRGRDTQYF.